Only a few counts were recorded for the clone carrying this T cell receptor beta chain. The antigen is undetermined. The record originates from a study of response to subunit inactivated influenza vaccine. Notes on the study in general: The authors proposed limited new T cell recruitment per seasonal influenza vaccination.

Germline V gene data show CDR1 as LGHNA and CDR2 as YSLEER. The ends were cut back, 0 bases at V and 8 bases at J, with 13 bases in the middle. The CDR3 runs to 15 residues. MiXCR was run by TCRdb on the RT-PCR reads, yielding one entry per CDR3 protein. The data contain 550,000 to 800,000 distinct CDR3 sequences, about 14% of them seen just once; the ten biggest clones take up less than 9%. The clonotype was recovered from a man aged 45-65 years who received an inactivated influenza vaccine. The V call is TRBV4-3, the J call TRBJ1-4; no reliable D call. Source: PBMCs from blood, taken approximately 15 days before vaccination. The CDR3 sequence: CASSQDPSNQEKLFF. CDR3 DNA: TGCGCCAGCAGCCAAGATCCCAGTAATCAGGAAAAACTGTTTTTT.